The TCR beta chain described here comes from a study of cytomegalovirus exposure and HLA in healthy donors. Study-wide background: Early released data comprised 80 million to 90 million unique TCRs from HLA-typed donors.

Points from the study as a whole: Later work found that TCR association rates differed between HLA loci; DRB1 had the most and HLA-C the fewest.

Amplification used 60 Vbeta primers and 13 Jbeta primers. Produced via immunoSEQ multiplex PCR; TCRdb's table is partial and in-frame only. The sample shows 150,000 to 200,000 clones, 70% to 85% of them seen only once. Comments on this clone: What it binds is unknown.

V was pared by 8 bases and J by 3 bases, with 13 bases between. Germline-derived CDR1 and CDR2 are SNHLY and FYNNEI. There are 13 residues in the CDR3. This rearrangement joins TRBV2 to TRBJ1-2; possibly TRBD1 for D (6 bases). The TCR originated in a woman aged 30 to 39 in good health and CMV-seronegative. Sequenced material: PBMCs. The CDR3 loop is CASSGAPDYGYTF. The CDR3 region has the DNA TGTGCCAGCTCAGGGGCGCCCGACTATGGCTACACCTTC. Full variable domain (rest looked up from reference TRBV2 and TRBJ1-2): EPEVTQTPSHQVTQMGQEVILRCVPISNHLYFYWYRQILGQKVEFLVSFYNNEISEKSEIFDDQFSVERPDGSNFTLKIRSTKLEDSAMYFCASSGAPDYGYTFGSGTRLTVV.